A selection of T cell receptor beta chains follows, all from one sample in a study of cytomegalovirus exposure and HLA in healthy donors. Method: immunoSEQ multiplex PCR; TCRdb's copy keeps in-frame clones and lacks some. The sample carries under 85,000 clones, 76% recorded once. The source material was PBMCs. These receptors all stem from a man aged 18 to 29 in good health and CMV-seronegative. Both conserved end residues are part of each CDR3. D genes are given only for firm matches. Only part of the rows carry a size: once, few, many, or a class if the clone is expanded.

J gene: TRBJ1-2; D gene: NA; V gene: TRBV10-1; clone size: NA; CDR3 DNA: TGCGCCAGCAGTAGAGGGGGACTCAGGGGAGGGAACTATGGCTACACCTTC; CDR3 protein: CASSRGGLRGGNYGYTF
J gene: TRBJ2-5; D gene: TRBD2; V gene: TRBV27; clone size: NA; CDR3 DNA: TGTGCCAGCAGTTTATTGGCTAGCGGGGGGCAACAAGAGACCCAGTACTTC; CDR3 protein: CASSLLASGGQQETQYF
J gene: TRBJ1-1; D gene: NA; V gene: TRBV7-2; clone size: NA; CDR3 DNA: TGTGCCAGCAGCTTATGGGGGGACACTGAAGCTTTCTTT; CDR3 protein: CASSLWGDTEAFF
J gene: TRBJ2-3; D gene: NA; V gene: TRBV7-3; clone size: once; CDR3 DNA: TGTGCCAGCAGCTTAACATACACAGATACGCAGTATTTT; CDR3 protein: CASSLTYTDTQYF
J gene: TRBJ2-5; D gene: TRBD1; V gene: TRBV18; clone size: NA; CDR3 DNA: TGTGCCAGCTCACCTCGAGGGACAGGGACGGGAGAGACCCAGTACTTC; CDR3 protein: CASSPRGTGTGETQYF
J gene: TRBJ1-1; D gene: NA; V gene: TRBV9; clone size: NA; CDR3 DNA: TGTGCCAGCAGCGTAGTTGGACAGAACACTGAAGCTTTCTTT; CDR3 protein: CASSVVGQNTEAFF
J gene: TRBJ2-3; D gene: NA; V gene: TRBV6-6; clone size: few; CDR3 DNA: TGTGCCAGCAGTTGGGGTCTAGCATCCGGCACAGATACGCAGTATTTT; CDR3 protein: CASSWGLASGTDTQYF
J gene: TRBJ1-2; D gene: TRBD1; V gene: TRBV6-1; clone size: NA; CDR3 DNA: TGTGCCAGCAGGACAGGGTCCTATGGCTACACCTTC; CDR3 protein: CASRTGSYGYTF
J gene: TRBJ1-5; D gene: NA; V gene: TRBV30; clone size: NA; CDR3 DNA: TGTGCCTGGAGTGTACAGATTAAACAGCCCCAGCATTTT; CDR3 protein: CAWSVQIKQPQHF
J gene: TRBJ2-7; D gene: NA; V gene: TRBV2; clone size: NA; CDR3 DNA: TGTGCCAGCATGAGATCATACGAGCAGTACTTC; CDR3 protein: CASMRSYEQYF
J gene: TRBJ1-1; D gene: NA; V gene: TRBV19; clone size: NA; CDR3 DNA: TGTGCCAGTGAAATGGGGCTTGGGAACACTGAAGCTTTCTTT; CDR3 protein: CASEMGLGNTEAFF
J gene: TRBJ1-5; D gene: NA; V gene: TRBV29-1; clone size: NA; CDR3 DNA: TGCAGCGTTCGAACAGGGACCCTCAATCAGCCCCAGCATTTT; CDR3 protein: CSVRTGTLNQPQHF
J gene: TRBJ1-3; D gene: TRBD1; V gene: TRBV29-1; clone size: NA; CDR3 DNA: TGCAGCGTTGGATTAAGGGGGCTCTCTGGAAACACCATATATTTT; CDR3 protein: CSVGLRGLSGNTIYF
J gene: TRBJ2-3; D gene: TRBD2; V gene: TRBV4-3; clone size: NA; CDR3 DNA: TGCGCCAGCAGCCACGACGGACTAGCGGGGGTCGGCGGCACAGATACGCAGTATTTT; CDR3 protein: CASSHDGLAGVGGTDTQYF
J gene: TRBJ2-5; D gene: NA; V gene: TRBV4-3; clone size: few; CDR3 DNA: TGCGCCAGCAGCCAAGATTATCCAGAGACCCAGTACTTC; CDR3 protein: CASSQDYPETQYF
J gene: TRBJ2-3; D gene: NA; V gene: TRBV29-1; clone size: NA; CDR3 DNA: TGCAGCGTTGTAGTCAGCACAGATACGCAGTATTTT; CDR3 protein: CSVVVSTDTQYF
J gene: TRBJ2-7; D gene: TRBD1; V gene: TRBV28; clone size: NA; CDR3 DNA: TGTGCCAGCAAATCCAGGGGGCCAGCATCCTACGAGCAGTACTTC; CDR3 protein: CASKSRGPASYEQYF
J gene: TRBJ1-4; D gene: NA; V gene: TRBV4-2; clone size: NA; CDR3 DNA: TGTGCCAGCAGTCCCTGGAGGGGGGGGAATAATGAAAAACTGTTTTTT; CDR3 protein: CASSPWRGGNNEKLFF
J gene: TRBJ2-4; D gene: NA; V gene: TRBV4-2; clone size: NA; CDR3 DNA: TGTGCCAGCAGCCAAGGGGGACAACAGAATCTAGCCAAAAACATTCAGTACTTC; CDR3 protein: CASSQGGQQNLAKNIQYF
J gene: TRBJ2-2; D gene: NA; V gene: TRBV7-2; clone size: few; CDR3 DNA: TGTGCCAGCAGCCACGACTTGAACACCGGGGAGCTGTTTTTT; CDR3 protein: CASSHDLNTGELFF
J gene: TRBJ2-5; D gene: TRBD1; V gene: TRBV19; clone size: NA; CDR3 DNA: TGTGCCAGTAGTATCACGGACAGGGGAGGGGAGACCCAGTACTTC; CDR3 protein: CASSITDRGGETQYF
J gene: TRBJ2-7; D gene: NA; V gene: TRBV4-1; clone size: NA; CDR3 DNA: TGCGCCAGCAGCCAGCGCGGGTCAGGGGGAGGCGAGCAGTACTTC; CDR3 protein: CASSQRGSGGGEQYF
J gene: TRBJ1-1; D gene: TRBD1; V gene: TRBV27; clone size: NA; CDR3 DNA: TGTGCCAGCAGTATGGCTGGGACAGGGGGTTTCATGAACACTGAAGCTTTCTTT; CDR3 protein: CASSMAGTGGFMNTEAFF
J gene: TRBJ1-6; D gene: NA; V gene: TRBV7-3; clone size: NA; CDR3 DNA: TGTGCCAGCAGCGCAACCGGGGGGACTGCCTTCGGACCCCTCCACTTT; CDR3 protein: CASSATGGTAFGPLHF
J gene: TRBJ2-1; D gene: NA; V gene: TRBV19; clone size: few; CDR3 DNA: TGTGCCAGTAGTTTGTCCGGGACCCGGGGGAACAATGAGCAGTTCTTC; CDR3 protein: CASSLSGTRGNNEQFF
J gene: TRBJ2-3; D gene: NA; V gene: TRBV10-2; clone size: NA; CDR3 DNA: TGCGCCACCGGACTCTTGGATACGCAGTATTTT; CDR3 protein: CATGLLDTQYF
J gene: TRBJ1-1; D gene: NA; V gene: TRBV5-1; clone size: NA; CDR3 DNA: TGCGCCAGTTGCAGGGCTGGGTGCACTGAAGCTTTCTTT; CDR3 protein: CASCRAGCTEAFF